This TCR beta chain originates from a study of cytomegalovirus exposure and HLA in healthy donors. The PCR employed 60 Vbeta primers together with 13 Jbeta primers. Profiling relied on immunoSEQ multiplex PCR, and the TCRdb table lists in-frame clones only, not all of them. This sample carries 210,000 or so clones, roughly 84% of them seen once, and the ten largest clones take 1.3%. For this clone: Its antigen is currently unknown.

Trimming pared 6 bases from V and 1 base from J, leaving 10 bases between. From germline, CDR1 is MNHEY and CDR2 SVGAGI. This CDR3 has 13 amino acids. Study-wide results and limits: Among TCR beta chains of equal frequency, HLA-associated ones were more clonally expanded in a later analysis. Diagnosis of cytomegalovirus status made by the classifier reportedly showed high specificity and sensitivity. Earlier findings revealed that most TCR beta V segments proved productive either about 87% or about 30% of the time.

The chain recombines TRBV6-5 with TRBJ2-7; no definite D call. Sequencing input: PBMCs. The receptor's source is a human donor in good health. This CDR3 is CASSARFSYEQYF. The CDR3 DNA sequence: TGTGCCAGCAGCGCCAGGTTTTCCTACGAGCAGTACTTC.